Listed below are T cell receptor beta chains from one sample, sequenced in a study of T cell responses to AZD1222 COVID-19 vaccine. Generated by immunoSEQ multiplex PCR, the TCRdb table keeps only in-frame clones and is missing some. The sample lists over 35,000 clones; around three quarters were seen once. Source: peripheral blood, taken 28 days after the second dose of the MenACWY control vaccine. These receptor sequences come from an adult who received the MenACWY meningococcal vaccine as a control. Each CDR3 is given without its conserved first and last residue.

CDR3aa: ASQNLYEAF
j_gene: TRBJ1-1
v_gene: TRBV27

CDR3aa: ASSLGAGQALNSPLH
j_gene: TRBJ1-6
v_gene: TRBV5-1

CDR3aa: ASSPGQGESNEQF
j_gene: TRBJ2-1
v_gene: TRBV28

CDR3aa: SAREADEQY
j_gene: TRBJ2-7
v_gene: TRBV20-1

CDR3aa: ASSGRAGTGATNEKLF
j_gene: TRBJ1-4
v_gene: TRBV28

CDR3aa: ASSLYSQDSPLH
j_gene: TRBJ1-6
v_gene: TRBV11-2

CDR3aa: ASSIDVLRGDSPLH
j_gene: TRBJ1-6
v_gene: TRBV11-2

CDR3aa: ASSLPGSGRAGYGYT
j_gene: TRBJ1-2
v_gene: TRBV28

CDR3aa: ASSLEELAGTDTQY
j_gene: TRBJ2-3
v_gene: TRBV5-1

CDR3aa: ASSFRDRGVYTEAF
j_gene: TRBJ1-1
v_gene: TRBV7-8

CDR3aa: ASSVKGWNQPQH
j_gene: TRBJ1-5
v_gene: TRBV7-2

CDR3aa: ASSLRQRNTEAF
j_gene: TRBJ1-1
v_gene: TRBV7-6

CDR3aa: ASSIAQGRGSEAF
j_gene: TRBJ1-1
v_gene: TRBV19

CDR3aa: ASSQVDSSYNEQF
j_gene: TRBJ2-1
v_gene: TRBV4-2

CDR3aa: ASTSGGAFTEAF
j_gene: TRBJ1-1
v_gene: TRBV28

CDR3aa: ASSQSGWDEQF
j_gene: TRBJ2-1
v_gene: TRBV4-1

CDR3aa: ASSAPGHEHNTQY
j_gene: TRBJ2-3
v_gene: TRBV25-1

CDR3aa: ASSLELAGSLQETQY
j_gene: TRBJ2-5
v_gene: TRBV5-1

CDR3aa: ASSSDNGYSPLH
j_gene: TRBJ1-6
v_gene: TRBV5-1

CDR3aa: ASSQAYRESTDTQY
j_gene: TRBJ2-3
v_gene: TRBV4-1

CDR3aa: PSSPRAGGGGELF
j_gene: TRBJ2-2
v_gene: TRBV3-1/TRBV3-2

CDR3aa: ASGFQRGLWNEQF
j_gene: TRBJ2-1
v_gene: TRBV12-5

CDR3aa: ASRDSNTGELF
j_gene: TRBJ2-2
v_gene: TRBV10-2

CDR3aa: ASSSTAFQETQY
j_gene: TRBJ2-5
v_gene: TRBV5-1

CDR3aa: ASSVRTSGYEQY
j_gene: TRBJ2-7
v_gene: TRBV10-1

CDR3aa: ATSDPAGPDTQY
j_gene: TRBJ2-3
v_gene: TRBV24-1

CDR3aa: ASSDPFGTGSTDTQY
j_gene: TRBJ2-3
v_gene: TRBV27

CDR3aa: ASSLVYTGELF
j_gene: TRBJ2-2
v_gene: TRBV5-6